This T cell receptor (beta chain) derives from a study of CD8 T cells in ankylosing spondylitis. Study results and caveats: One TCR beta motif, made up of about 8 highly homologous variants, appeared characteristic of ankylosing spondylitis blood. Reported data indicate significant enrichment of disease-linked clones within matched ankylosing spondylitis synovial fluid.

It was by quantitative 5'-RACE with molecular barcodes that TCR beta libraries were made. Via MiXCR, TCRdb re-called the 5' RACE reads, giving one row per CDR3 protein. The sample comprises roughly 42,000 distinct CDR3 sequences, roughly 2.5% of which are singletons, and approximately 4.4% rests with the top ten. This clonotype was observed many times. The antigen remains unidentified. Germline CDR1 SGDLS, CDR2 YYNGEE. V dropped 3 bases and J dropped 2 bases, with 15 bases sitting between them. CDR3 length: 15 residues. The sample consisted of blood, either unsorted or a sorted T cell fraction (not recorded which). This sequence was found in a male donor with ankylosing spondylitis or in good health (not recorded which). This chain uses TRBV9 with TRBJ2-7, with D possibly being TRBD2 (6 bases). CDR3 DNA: TGTGCCAGCAGCGCCCCGGGACTGGGGACCTACGAGCAGTACTTC. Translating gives CASSAPGLGTYEQYF.